These T cell receptor beta chains were read from a single sample in a study of read filtering for tumor transcriptome and immune sequencing. Using its own MiXCR run on the reads, TCRdb lists one record per CDR3 protein. This sample has more than 100,000 distinct CDR3 sequences, with 13% found just once. Input material: a population of CD138-negative cells sorted from bone marrow. Source of these receptors: a donor at least 40 years old with multiple myeloma. Both conserved end residues are part of each CDR3. Fields, in order: clone size, V gene, J gene, D gene, CDR3 protein, CDR3 DNA. The D gene is left open where the match is weak. The listing skips clone size in some rows; elsewhere it reads once, few, many or a size class.

many	TRBV18	TRBJ2-7	TRBD2	CASSQREDSYEQYF	TGTGCCAGTTCCCAGCGGGAGGACTCCTACGAGCAGTACTTC
many	TRBV24-1	TRBJ2-1	TRBD2	CATSDPTSGRYNEQFF	TGTGCCACCAGTGACCCGACTAGCGGGAGATACAATGAGCAGTTCTTC
many	TRBV4-1	TRBJ1-1	-	CASSQPQRGSEAFF	TGCGCCAGCAGCCAACCCCAGAGGGGTTCTGAAGCTTTCTTT
many	TRBV18	TRBJ2-2	-	CASSPYEGNTGELFF	TGTGCCAGCTCACCATACGAGGGAAACACCGGGGAGCTGTTTTTT
many	TRBV7-2	TRBJ2-2	TRBD2	CASSLGGGHTGELFF	TGTGCCAGCAGCTTAGGGGGGGGACACACCGGGGAGCTGTTTTTT
many	TRBV10-3	TRBJ1-1	-	CAIRRGNTEAFF	TGTGCCATCAGAAGGGGTAACACTGAAGCTTTCTTT
-	TRBV7-9	TRBJ2-5	TRBD2	CASSSSGRFGETQYF	TGTGCCAGCAGCTCCAGCGGGAGATTTGGAGAGACCCAGTACTTC
many	TRBV29-1	TRBJ2-2	-	CSVAGRSNTEELFF	TGCAGCGTTGCGGGCAGGTCTAACACGGAGGAGCTGTTTTTT
many	TRBV28	TRBJ2-4	-	CASSLRTAVLSKNIQYF	TGTGCCAGCAGTTTACGTACCGCGGTTCTTTCCAAAAACATTCAGTACTTC
many	TRBV9	TRBJ1-1	-	CASSFSPGTEAFF	TGTGCCAGCAGTTTCTCCCCAGGGACTGAAGCTTTCTTT
-	TRBV6-5	TRBJ1-1	-	CASSSHGSDLTEAFF	TGTGCCAGCAGTTCCCACGGCAGCGATTTGACTGAAGCTTTCTTT
many	TRBV19	TRBJ2-1	TRBD1	CASSMGQSSYNEQFF	TGTGCCAGTAGTATGGGACAGAGCTCCTACAATGAGCAGTTCTTC
many	TRBV6-1	TRBJ2-5	-	CASSGTGGVQETQYF	TGTGCCAGCAGCGGGACCGGAGGGGTTCAAGAGACCCAGTACTTC
many	TRBV18	TRBJ2-7	-	CASSPEGLLAYEQYF	TGTGCCAGCTCACCAGAGGGCCTCTTAGCCTACGAGCAGTACTTC
many	TRBV20-1	TRBJ2-4	-	CSASPFVGVPGAKNIQYF	TGCAGTGCTAGCCCCTTCGTAGGCGTACCTGGGGCCAAAAACATTCAGTACTTC
many	TRBV6-1	TRBJ1-1	-	CASTAGNNMNTEAFF	TGTGCCAGCACCGCCGGGAATAACATGAACACTGAAGCTTTCTTT
many	TRBV19	TRBJ2-7	-	CASSGDKSYEQYF	TGTGCCAGTAGTGGGGACAAATCCTACGAGCAGTACTTC
many	TRBV7-2	TRBJ2-5	-	CASSLVGGGHVTQYF	TGTGCCAGCAGCTTAGTCGGGGGCGGCCATGTGACCCAGTACTTC
-	TRBV28	TRBJ2-7	-	CARSLDREQYF	TGTGCCAGGAGCTTAGACAGGGAGCAGTACTTC
many	TRBV5-1	TRBJ2-3	-	CASSLMSSTDTQYF	TGCGCCAGCAGCTTGATGTCTAGCACAGATACGCAGTATTTT
few	TRBV20-1	TRBJ2-7	TRBD2	CSAGGGLAGGAYEQYF	TGCAGTGCTGGGGGAGGACTAGCGGGAGGGGCCTACGAGCAGTACTTC
many	TRBV5-1	TRBJ2-7	TRBD1	CASRFGTAYEQYF	TGCGCCAGCAGATTCGGGACAGCCTACGAGCAGTACTTC
many	TRBV6-5	TRBJ2-2	TRBD2	CASRPPGGVGELFF	TGTGCCAGCAGACCCCCGGGGGGGGTGGGGGAGCTGTTTTTT
many	TRBV6-5	TRBJ2-6	-	CASSYEGRSGANVLTF	TGTGCCAGCAGTTACGAAGGCAGGTCTGGGGCCAACGTCCTGACTTTC
-	TRBV4-1	TRBJ2-2	-	CASSQASPSWYTGELFF	TGCGCCAGCAGCCAAGCTAGCCCTAGTTGGTACACCGGGGAGCTGTTTTTT
many	TRBV19	TRBJ2-1	-	CASSIQGFPGSSSYNEQFF	TGTGCCAGTAGTATACAGGGTTTCCCAGGATCAAGCTCCTACAATGAGCAGTTCTTC
many	TRBV5-1	TRBJ2-1	TRBD2	CASSLRAGVKDNEQFF	TGCGCCAGCAGCTTGCGAGCGGGAGTAAAGGACAATGAGCAGTTCTTC
-	TRBV5-1	TRBJ2-1	TRBD2	CASSPAGGHNEQFF	TGCGCCAGCAGCCCCGCGGGGGGGCACAATGAGCAGTTCTTC
many	TRBV28	TRBJ2-4	TRBD2	CASSLLAGENIQYF	TGTGCCAGCAGTTTACTAGCGGGGGAAAACATTCAGTACTTC
-	TRBV19	TRBJ2-2	-	CASSPVEALSPGELFF	TGTGCCAGTAGCCCCGTCGAAGCGTTGAGTCCCGGGGAGCTGTTTTTT
-	TRBV20-1	TRBJ2-3	-	CSAVNGRAANTQYF	TGCAGTGCGGTAAACGGAAGGGCCGCAAATACGCAGTATTTT
many	TRBV29-1	TRBJ1-5	-	CSAANQPQHF	TGCAGCGCCGCAAATCAGCCCCAGCATTTT
many	TRBV5-6	TRBJ1-1	-	CASSSTGDGYGEAFF	TGTGCCAGCAGCTCGACGGGGGACGGTTATGGTGAAGCTTTCTTT
many	TRBV18	TRBJ1-1	-	CASSPQGRGNTEAFF	TGTGCCAGCTCACCACAGGGAAGGGGGAACACTGAAGCTTTCTTT
few	TRBV5-1	TRBJ2-3	-	CASSLLRGGADTQYF	TGCGCCAGCAGCCTGCTACGAGGTGGTGCAGATACGCAGTATTTT
many	TRBV2	TRBJ1-4	TRBD1	CASRRDRGATNEKLFF	TGTGCCAGCAGGAGGGACAGAGGGGCAACTAATGAAAAACTGTTTTTT
many	TRBV6-1	TRBJ1-2	TRBD1	CASSLQGAHDYGYTF	TGTGCCAGCAGTTTACAGGGGGCTCACGACTATGGCTACACCTTC
many	TRBV18	TRBJ1-1	TRBD1	CASSPPGQGPGKAFF	TGTGCCAGCTCACCACCGGGACAGGGACCAGGAAAAGCTTTCTTT
many	TRBV7-2	TRBJ2-5	TRBD2	CASSLGLAGSSRETQYF	TGTGCCAGCAGCCTAGGACTAGCGGGCTCGTCTAGGGAGACCCAGTACTTC
many	TRBV11-2	TRBJ1-2	-	CASTPGGFYGYTF	TGTGCCAGCACCCCCGGCGGGTTCTATGGCTACACCTTC
-	TRBV3-1	TRBJ2-5	-	CATRPTGQETQYF	TGTGCCACCCGCCCCACGGGACAAGAGACCCAGTACTTC
-	TRBV7-9	TRBJ2-5	TRBD2	CASSPTSGGPLETQYF	TGTGCCAGCAGCCCGACTAGCGGGGGGCCCCTGGAGACCCAGTACTTC
many	TRBV29-1	TRBJ2-1	TRBD2	CSSSGTSGQQFF	TGCAGCTCGTCCGGGACTAGCGGCCAGCAGTTCTTC
many	TRBV20-1	TRBJ2-5	TRBD1	CSATDRRGQETQYF	TGCAGTGCCACGGACAGGAGAGGACAAGAGACCCAGTACTTC
many	TRBV5-1	TRBJ1-1	-	CASSIKTNTEAFF	TGCGCCAGCAGCATTAAGACGAACACTGAAGCTTTCTTT
many	TRBV27	TRBJ1-1	TRBD1	CASRDREMNTEAFF	TGTGCCAGCAGGGACAGGGAGATGAACACTGAAGCTTTCTTT
many	TRBV3-1	TRBJ1-4	-	CASSQASGTNEKLFF	TGTGCCAGCAGCCAGGCTTCCGGGACAAATGAAAAACTGTTTTTT
many	TRBV11-2	TRBJ2-3	TRBD2	CASSSVPLAGSTDTQYF	TGTGCCAGCAGCTCCGTTCCTCTAGCGGGAAGCACAGATACGCAGTATTTT
many	TRBV6-5	TRBJ1-5	TRBD1	CASSLGQGYDQPQHF	TGTGCCAGCAGCCTAGGACAGGGATATGATCAGCCCCAGCATTTT
few	TRBV3-1	TRBJ1-3	-	CASSYGRGNTIYF	TGTGCCAGCAGCTACGGACGGGGAAACACCATATATTTT
many	TRBV5-1	TRBJ2-2	-	CASSYRAGPGELFF	TGCGCCAGCAGTTATCGTGCGGGGCCCGGGGAGCTGTTTTTT
many	TRBV29-1	TRBJ2-5	-	CSGTSVGLETQYF	TGCAGCGGAACATCCGTAGGACTTGAGACCCAGTACTTC
many	TRBV11-2	TRBJ2-2	-	CASRIHDTGELFF	TGTGCCAGCAGAATTCACGATACCGGGGAGCTGTTTTTT